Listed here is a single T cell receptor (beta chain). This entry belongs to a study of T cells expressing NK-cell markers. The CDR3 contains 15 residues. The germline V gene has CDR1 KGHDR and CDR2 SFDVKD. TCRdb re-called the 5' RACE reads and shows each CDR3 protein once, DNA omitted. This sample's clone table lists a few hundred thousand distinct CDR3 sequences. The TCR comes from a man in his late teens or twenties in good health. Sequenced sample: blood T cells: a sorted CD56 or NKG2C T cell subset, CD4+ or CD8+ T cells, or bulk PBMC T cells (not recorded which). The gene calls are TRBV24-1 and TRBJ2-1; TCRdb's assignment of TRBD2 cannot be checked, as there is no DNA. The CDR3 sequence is CATSGGGRRYNEQFF.